This TCR beta chain is from a study of monozygotic twins with inflammatory bowel disease. Findings of the study overall: The authors found no support for a single strong IBD-associated signal or clonotype. Discrimination among different T cell subtypes was not achievable.

On this clonotype: Its antigen is unidentified.

CDR3 length: 13 amino acids. Germline loops: CDR1 SGHDT, CDR2 YYEEEE. Total RNA input per TCR library was 3,000 to 4,500 ng. TCRdb derives one entry per CDR3 protein from the 5' RACE reads, leaving out DNA. The sample's table shows around 150,000 distinct CDR3 sequences. The source is a human donor with ulcerative colitis or Crohn's disease, or a healthy co-twin of an affected twin (not recorded which). Sequencing was done on a sample of blood. V is TRBV5-6 and J is TRBJ2-5; the D gene TCRdb calls, TRBD2, cannot be checked with no DNA. The CDR3 sequence is CASSRGRQETQYF.